This is a list of T cell receptor beta chains from one sample in a study of T cell responses to AZD1222 COVID-19 vaccine. This table comes from immunoSEQ multiplex PCR, and its TCRdb copy is limited to in-frame clones, with some not included. Altogether approximately 150,000 clones are present, 91% being singletons, with the ten largest covering 1.5% to 2%. The sample was peripheral blood, taken 28 days after the second AZD1222 dose. Source of these receptors: an adult who received the AZD1222 COVID-19 vaccine. The CDR3 runs from the conserved cysteine through the conserved F or W. A D gene is named only where the DNA matches it firmly.

j_call,v_call,d_call,cdr3_aa
TRBJ2-1,TRBV2,TRBD2,CASTRGLAGINEQFF
TRBJ1-1,TRBV11-2,.,CASRSPGRKNTEAFF
TRBJ1-5,TRBV6-1,TRBD1,CASSDQGAGGNQPQHF
TRBJ2-5,TRBV5-1,.,CASSLGSGGETQYF
TRBJ2-3,TRBV30,TRBD2,CAWSIPSGGVDTQYF
TRBJ1-6,TRBV3-1/TRBV3-2,TRBD1,CASSHSRGGNNSPLHF
TRBJ1-2,TRBV4-1,TRBD1,CASSQLPTSNKDRDYGYTF
TRBJ2-3,TRBV28,.,CASSSLSSTDTQYF
TRBJ1-6,TRBV7-9,TRBD1,CASSLGPTGVALHF
TRBJ1-2,TRBV7-2,.,CASSLAVRDYGYTF
TRBJ2-3,TRBV6-2/TRBV6-3,.,CASSPLGSLSTDTQYF
TRBJ1-2,TRBV27,.,CASSRGGYTF
TRBJ1-2,TRBV6-5,.,CASRTGRTIYGYTF
TRBJ2-3,TRBV6-5,.,CASTRGAGDTQYF
TRBJ1-2,TRBV19,.,CASSRGTGYGYTF
TRBJ2-5,TRBV6-5,TRBD2,CARGGKLGRQETQYF
TRBJ1-1,TRBV7-3,.,CASSPGVQEGEAFF
TRBJ1-2,TRBV29-1,TRBD1,CSVEGQGAGYGYTF
TRBJ1-1,TRBV18,.,CASSPLSQDEAFF
TRBJ1-1,TRBV9,.,CASSSTDHTEAFF
TRBJ1-1,TRBV5-4,TRBD1,CASSATGDTEAFF
TRBJ1-5,TRBV24-1,.,CATGRAGQPQHF
TRBJ1-2,TRBV5-1,.,CASSYSGGGRGYTF
TRBJ2-3,TRBV10-3,.,CAINLGSPTDTQYF
TRBJ1-6,TRBV2,TRBD1,CASRDRGGFSPLHF
TRBJ1-2,TRBV7-2,TRBD1,CASSPSQMDRLYGYTF
TRBJ2-3,TRBV24-1,.,CATSDSASSTDTQYF
TRBJ1-6,TRBV18,.,CASSPLSSYNSPLHF
TRBJ1-3,TRBV7-9,.,CASRSTRASSGNTIYF
TRBJ1-5,TRBV4-3,.,CASSHQRGQPQHF
TRBJ1-2,TRBV5-6,.,CASSPWQGFANYGYTF
TRBJ2-5,TRBV19,TRBD2,CASSIGVAGVVQETQYF
TRBJ1-6,TRBV7-8,.,CASSGPAGYYNSPLHF
TRBJ2-7,TRBV7-9,TRBD1,CASSPHRGPDEQYF
TRBJ2-3,TRBV11-3,TRBD1,CASSFRDRGFSGTDTQYF
TRBJ2-5,TRBV6-5,.,CASSLWETQYF
TRBJ2-5,TRBV6-5,.,CASSDISNRETQYF
TRBJ2-5,TRBV2,.,CASSARVQYF
TRBJ2-1,TRBV10-3,TRBD2,CAISESWASGRIFDEQFF
TRBJ2-7,TRBV2,.,CASSVWPGSSYEQYF
TRBJ1-3,TRBV28,.,CASQDSGNTIYF
TRBJ1-2,TRBV29-1,.,CSVSHQQGFYGYTF
TRBJ2-7,TRBV5-1,.,CASSPRGAGSSREQYF
TRBJ1-5,TRBV18,.,CASSPEGSNQPQHF
TRBJ1-6,TRBV30,.,CARREIYNSPLHF
TRBJ2-2,TRBV4-1,TRBD2,CASSLTSGDTGELFF
TRBJ1-5,TRBV7-6,.,CVSSLMEGGNQPQHF
TRBJ1-2,TRBV7-9,TRBD1,CASSLADRGGYTF